The 32 T cell receptor beta chains below come from one sample, sequenced in a study of T cell repertoires in cytomegalovirus infection. Antigen specificity for these receptors is unknown. TCRdb used MiXCR to reprocess the reads, holding one entry per CDR3 protein. The sample lists 550,000 to 850,000 distinct CDR3 sequences; around 31% were seen once. The sequencing used cultured PBMCs, collected from culture after CMV antigen stimulation. The receptors originated from a human donor in good health (CMV status not recorded). Some clones in this sample may be carry-over from other donors' samples.

J is TRBJ1-1 and V is TRBV29-1; a weak D match, TRBD1 (6 bases). Germline V gene data show CDR1 as SQVTM and CDR2 as ANQGSEA. Between the trimmed V and J ends, which lost 4 bases and 5 bases, there was a span of 17 bases. CDR3 length: 14 amino acids. DNA of the CDR3: TGCAGCGTTGGGGGTCCGAGGGGGGAAACTGAAGCTTTCTTT. Translation: CSVGGPRGETEAFF.

This clonotype was recorded a few times. This chain links TRBV11-2 with TRBJ2-2; D is perhaps TRBD1 (6 bases). Germline assignment: CDR1 SGHAT and CDR2 FQNNGV. Deletions cut 2 bases from V and 2 bases from J, with 9 bases between. The CDR3 loop spans 15 amino acids. In DNA form, the CDR3 reads TGTGCCAGCAGCTTATCGGGACACAACACCGGGGAGCTGTTTTTT. Protein: CASSLSGHNTGELFF.

The chain links TRBV20-1 to TRBJ1-6; no firm D call. The CDR3 runs to 14 residues. From germline, CDR1 is DFQATT and CDR2 SNEGSKA (reference sequence). The V gene lost 5 bases and the J gene lost 0 bases, with 8 bases spanning the gap. The CDR3 coding sequence is TGCAGTGCTTTAGAGAGCTCCTATAATTCACCCCTCCACTTT. Its protein is CSALESSYNSPLHF.

This clonotype was found a few times. The chain carries TRBV20-1 and TRBJ2-3, with 7 positions matching TRBD1. Losses at the gene ends were 5 bases for V and 6 bases for J; bases not matched to a gene: 11. Germline CDR1 reads DFQATT; CDR2 reads SNEGSKA (reference sequence). CDR3 size: 14 residues. In DNA, the CDR3 is TGCAGTGCTTCTTCACTAGAGGGGGCGGATACGCAGTATTTT. This gives the protein CSASSLEGADTQYF.

This clonotype showed up just a few times. The chain recombines TRBV20-1 with TRBJ1-5, with D possibly being TRBD1 (6 bases). Trimming pared 5 bases from V and 11 bases from J, leaving 13 bases between. The CDR3 is 11 residues long. Looked up from germline, CDR1 is DFQATT and CDR2 is SNEGSKA (reference sequence). CDR3 bases: TGCAGTGCTTTCCAGGGGTCGTCCCAGCATTTT. Its protein is CSAFQGSSQHF.

Ten or more counts support this clonotype. The chain combines TRBV7-2 with TRBJ1-1; 7 positions agree with TRBD1. V trimming: 2 bases; J trimming: 1 base; junction bases outside the gene matches: 10. The germline V gene has CDR1 SGHTA and CDR2 FQGNSA. This CDR3 is built from 17 residues. The CDR3 DNA reads TGTGCCAGCAGCTTAAAAGGGGGCGCCCATGGGAACACTGAAGCTTTCTTT. This translates into CASSLKGGAHGNTEAFF.

V usage is TRBV25-1 and J usage is TRBJ2-5, with 7 bases identical to TRBD2. CDR1 and CDR2 (germline): MGHDK, SYGVNS. V was pared by 3 bases and J by 5 bases, with 12 bases of the junction left unmatched. This CDR3 is built from 16 residues. CDR3 in amino acids: CASSDYEGGVRETQYF. Written as DNA, the CDR3 is TGTGCCAGCAGTGACTATGAGGGAGGGGTGAGGGAGACCCAGTACTTC.

The rearrangement joins TRBV7-2 to TRBJ1-1; 8 bases are a match to TRBD1. Germline V gives CDR1 SGHTA, CDR2 FQGNSA. The CDR3 sequence is 14 residues long. Unmatched junction bases numbered 7, after V lost 7 bases and J lost 3 bases. CDR3: CASTTNRGDTEAFF. The CDR3 region has the DNA TGTGCCAGCACCACCAACAGGGGGGACACTGAAGCTTTCTTT. The whole variable domain, remainder taken from reference TRBV7-2 and TRBJ1-1, is GAGVSQSPSNKVTEKGKDVELRCDPISGHTALYWYRQSLGQGLEFLIYFQGNSAPDKSGLPSDRFSAERTGGSVSTLTIQRTQQEDSAVYLCASTTNRGDTEAFFGQGTRLTVV.

This clonotype has a handful of counts. This chain uses TRBV7-2 with TRBJ2-1; 7 bases agree with TRBD1. CDR3 length: 13 amino acids. The junction had 7 bases not matched to a gene; V was cut back by 5 bases and J by 9 bases. CDR1 is SGHTA, CDR2 FQGNSA, per germline. CDR3 sequence reads: CASSIGTVREQFF. CDR3 nucleotides: TGTGCCAGCAGCATAGGGACAGTGCGTGAGCAGTTCTTC.

This chain links TRBV11-2 with TRBJ2-1; a possible D gene is TRBD2 (6 bases). Germline V CDR1 and CDR2: SGHAT, FQNNGV. The CDR3 extends over 15 amino acids. V was pared by 5 bases and J by 0 bases, with 11 bases between. The CDR3 sequence: CASSHPGSSYNEQFF. CDR3 DNA sequence: TGTGCCAGCAGCCACCCCGGGAGCTCCTACAATGAGCAGTTCTTC.

CDR3 sequence reads: CASSLATGTDTQYF. For the CDR3, the DNA is TGTGCCAGCAGCTTAGCGACAGGCACAGATACGCAGTATTTT. This chain connects TRBV7-2 to TRBJ2-3; D may be TRBD1 (5 bases). Germline V gives CDR1 SGHTA, CDR2 FQGNSA. Trimming took 0 bases from V and 1 from J, leaving 5 bases between them. The CDR3 contains 14 residues. The full variable domain, with the rest looked up from reference TRBV7-2 and TRBJ2-3, is GAGVSQSPSNKVTEKGKDVELRCDPISGHTALYWYRQSLGQGLEFLIYFQGNSAPDKSGLPSDRFSAERTGGSVSTLTIQRTQQEDSAVYLCASSLATGTDTQYFGPGTRLTVL.

The rearrangement joins TRBV3-1 to TRBJ2-1, with 7 nucleotides matching TRBD2. The CDR3 contains 14 residues. Per the germline V gene, CDR1 is LGHDT and CDR2 is YNNKEL (reference sequence). V gave up 4 bases and J gave up 8 bases; unmatched junction bases: 8. CDR3: CASSRRTSRDEQFF. The CDR3 bases are TGTGCCAGCAGCCGGAGGACTAGTCGAGATGAGCAGTTCTTC.

The rearrangement joins TRBV2 to TRBJ2-3; the D is unclear. The V gene's germline CDR1 is SNHLY and CDR2 FYNNEI. The CDR3 is 14 residues long. The ends were cut back, 5 bases at V and 1 base at J, with 10 bases in the middle. The CDR3 loop reads CASSRDIGTDTQYF. CDR3 DNA sequence: TGTGCCAGCAGTAGAGATATTGGCACAGATACGCAGTATTTT.

The rearrangement uses TRBV10-2 and TRBJ1-1; weak D call: TRBD1 (6 bases). The CDR3 is 16 amino acids. The germline CDR1 and CDR2 sequences are WSHSY and SAAADI. V dropped 6 bases and J dropped 2 bases, with 19 bases sitting between them. The CDR3 loop reads CASRDPRAGANTEAFF. The CDR3, as DNA: TGCGCCAGCAGAGACCCTAGGGCGGGGGCCAACACTGAAGCTTTCTTT.

This clonotype occurred once. This sequence joins TRBV12-3 or TRBV12-4 and TRBJ2-7; perhaps TRBD2 as D (5 bases). V gave up 3 bases and J gave up 3 bases, with 15 bases separating them. There are 15 residues in the CDR3. The CDR3 region is CASSFEVGLNYEQYF. The CDR3 region has the DNA TGTGCCAGCAGTTTCGAAGTAGGACTTAACTACGAGCAGTACTTC.

The rearrangement links TRBV5-6 to TRBJ2-7; 7 bases line up with TRBD2. Germline V gives CDR1 SGHDT, CDR2 YYEEEE. Trimming removed 4 bases from V and 3 bases from J; junction bases left unmatched: 4. The length of the CDR3 is 13 residues. CDR3 sequence (DNA): TGTGCCAGCAGCCATGGGGGGGGCTACGAGCAGTACTTC. This encodes CASSHGGGYEQYF.

The chain is built from TRBV4-3 and TRBJ2-3; D may be TRBD1 or TRBD2 (5 bases each). CDR1 and CDR2 from the germline V gene are LGHNA and YSLEER. V lost 2 bases, J lost 4 bases, and 16 bases lay in between. The CDR3 extends over 16 amino acids. This CDR3 reads CASSQRAGTSSDTQYF. The CDR3 coding sequence is TGCGCCAGCAGCCAACGAGCCGGGACCTCTTCAGATACGCAGTATTTT.

The CDR3 region has the DNA TGTGCCAGCAGCCCTGGGGTGGGGGGCGCATCGGACTATGGCTACACCTTC. Translating it yields CASSPGVGGASDYGYTF. The chain uses TRBV7-9 and TRBJ1-2; tentative D call: TRBD1 (6 bases). Trimming removed 5 bases at V and 3 bases at J, with 22 bases between. The CDR3 consists of 17 residues. Germline V gives CDR1 SEHNR, CDR2 FQNEAQ (reference sequence).

This chain links TRBV20-1 with TRBJ2-7; D gene ambiguous. CDR3 length: 11 residues. The V gene lost 5 bases and the J gene lost 4 bases, with 9 bases spanning the gap. Germline loops: CDR1 DFQATT, CDR2 SNEGSKA (reference sequence). CDR3 nucleotide sequence: TGCAGTGCTCCTACTGGTTACGAGCAGTACTTC. This sequence encodes CSAPTGYEQYF.

The chain has TRBV20-1 and TRBJ2-7; unclear D gene. From germline, CDR1 is DFQATT and CDR2 SNEGSKA (reference sequence). The germline V and J ends were trimmed by 2 bases and 5 bases, with 13 bases remaining between them. CDR3 length equals 13 residues. CDR3 DNA: TGCAGTGCTAGACGTTCAGAGGCCCACGAGCAGTACTTC. The encoded protein is CSARRSEAHEQYF.

This clonotype was picked up a small number of times. The V and J genes are TRBV7-9 and TRBJ2-4; tentatively, D is TRBD1 (6 bases). The V end was cut by 2 bases, the J end by 12 bases, with 14 bases between. The CDR3 totals 13 residues. Per germline, CDR1 SEHNR and CDR2 FQNEAQ (reference sequence). The CDR3 sequence is CASSLLGGGDQYF. As DNA, the CDR3 is TGTGCCAGCAGCTTACTTGGGGGCGGTGATCAGTACTTC.

This clonotype was observed a few times. The chain combines TRBV6-6 with TRBJ1-5; the D is unclear. The CDR3 runs to 15 residues. V shed 5 bases and J shed 6 bases, with 17 bases lying between them. The germline V gene encodes CDR1 MNHNY and CDR2 SVGAGI (reference sequence). The CDR3 DNA is TGTGCCAGCAGTCTAGACTCTTCACAACGTCAGCCCCAGCATTTT. Its translation is CASSLDSSQRQPQHF.

This chain uses TRBV6-6 with TRBJ2-6; D ambiguous. Trimming removed 6 bases from V and 2 bases from J, with 11 bases in between. The germline V gene has CDR1 MNHNY and CDR2 SVGAGI (reference sequence). CDR3 length: 15 amino acids. Written as DNA, the CDR3 is TGTGCCAGCAGAGGCCCTAGAGCTGGGGCCAACGTCCTGACTTTC. Translating gives CASRGPRAGANVLTF.

This chain joins TRBV28 and TRBJ1-3; D ambiguous. V gave up 6 bases and J gave up 4 bases, with 13 bases separating them. The CDR3 is 14 residues long. The V gene's germline CDR1 is MDHEN and CDR2 SYDVKM. This chain's CDR3 is CASRRGSSGNTIYF. The CDR3 DNA reads as TGTGCCAGCAGGCGGGGTAGTTCCGGAAACACCATATATTTT.

This clonotype was counted only a few times. The V call is TRBV12-3 or TRBV12-4, the J call TRBJ2-7; D call uncertain. This CDR3 is 14 amino acids long. V lost 6 bases to trimming and J lost 0 bases, with 12 bases between them. CDR3 bases: TGTGCCAGCAGCCTTAGTGACAACTCCTACGAGCAGTACTTC. It specifies CASSLSDNSYEQYF.

The chain uses TRBV28 and TRBJ1-2; TRBD1 is a possible D gene (6 bases). CDR1 is MDHEN, CDR2 SYDVKM, per germline. Trimming removed 6 bases at V and 5 bases at J, with 13 bases between. There are 13 residues in the CDR3. CDR3 sequence reads: CASSRTDRYGYTF. CDR3 coding DNA: TGTGCCAGCAGCCGCACGGACAGATATGGCTACACCTTC.

V gene TRBV7-2 combines with J gene TRBJ2-3; D ambiguous. The CDR3 spans 14 residues. Germline V CDR1 and CDR2: SGHTA, FQGNSA. V lost 1 base and J 0 bases, leaving 5 bases between the germline ends. Here the CDR3 reads CASSLEVSTDTQYF. CDR3 nucleotides: TGTGCCAGCAGCTTAGAGGTTAGCACAGATACGCAGTATTTT.

This clonotype was observed at least ten times. The J gene is TRBJ2-7, the V gene TRBV7-2; 10 bases are shared with TRBD2. V gave up 5 bases and J gave up 3 bases; unmatched junction bases: 7. The CDR3 is made up of 15 amino acids. Looked up from germline, CDR1 is SGHTA and CDR2 is FQGNSA. The CDR3 protein is CASSGGLARLYEQYF. DNA for the CDR3: TGTGCCAGCAGCGGGGGACTAGCGCGCCTCTACGAGCAGTACTTC.

The chain joins TRBV7-9 to TRBJ2-7; D is perhaps TRBD1 (6 bases). Per the germline V gene, CDR1 is SEHNR and CDR2 is FQNEAQ (reference sequence). The CDR3 loop spans 14 amino acids. The germline V and J ends were trimmed by 5 bases and 4 bases, with 15 bases remaining between them. The CDR3 DNA reads as TGTGCCAGCAGCGGTACAGGGTACGGTTACGAGCAGTACTTC. Its protein is CASSGTGYGYEQYF.

V usage is TRBV14 and J usage is TRBJ2-2; a weak D match, TRBD2 (5 bases). CDR1 and CDR2 (germline): SGHDN, FVKESK. The germline V and J ends were trimmed by 5 bases and 1 base, with 14 bases remaining between them. CDR3 length: 16 residues. The chain's CDR3 is CASSSTDGENTGELFF. CDR3 in DNA: TGTGCCAGCAGCTCGACGGACGGGGAGAACACCGGGGAGCTGTTTTTT.

This sequence joins TRBV5-1 and TRBJ2-3, with D unclear. Between the trimmed V and J ends, which lost 3 bases and 0 bases, there was a span of 11 bases. CDR1 and CDR2 from the germline V gene are SGHRS and YFSETQ. The CDR3 is made up of 15 amino acids. CDR3 bases: TGCGCCAGCAGCTCCCGGACCTACAGCACAGATACGCAGTATTTT. It is translated as CASSSRTYSTDTQYF. The full variable domain, completed using reference TRBV5-1 and TRBJ2-3, is KAGVTQTPRYLIKTRGQQVTLSCSPISGHRSVSWYQQTPGQGLQFLFEYFSETQRNKGNFPGRFSGRQFSNSRSEMNVSTLELGDSALYLCASSSRTYSTDTQYFGPGTRLTVL.

Only a few counts were recorded for this clonotype. This chain connects TRBV19 to TRBJ2-3, with D uncertain. V dropped 3 bases and J dropped 6 bases, with 13 bases sitting between them. Germline CDR1 reads LNHDA; CDR2 reads SQIVND (reference sequence). The CDR3 is 14 amino acids. CDR3 nucleotides: TGTGCCAGTAGTATGTTGGGTCCTGGGGATACGCAGTATTTT. It encodes CASSMLGPGDTQYF.